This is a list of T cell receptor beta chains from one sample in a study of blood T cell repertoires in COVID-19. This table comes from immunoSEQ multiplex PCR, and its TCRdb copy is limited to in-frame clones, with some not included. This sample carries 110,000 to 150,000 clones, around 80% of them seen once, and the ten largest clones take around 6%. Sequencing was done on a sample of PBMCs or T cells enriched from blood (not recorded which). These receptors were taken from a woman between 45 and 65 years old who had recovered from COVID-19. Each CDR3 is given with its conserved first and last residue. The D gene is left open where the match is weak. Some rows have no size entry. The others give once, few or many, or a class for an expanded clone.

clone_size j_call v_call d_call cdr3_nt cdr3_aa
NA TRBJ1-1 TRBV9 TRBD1 TGTGCCAGCAGCCCCGGGACAGGGGGAGAGAACACTGAAGCTTTCTTT CASSPGTGGENTEAFF
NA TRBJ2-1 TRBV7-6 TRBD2 TGTGCCAGCAGCTTAGTGCCAGCGGGGGGCCGAAGAGATGAGCAGTTCTTC CASSLVPAGGRRDEQFF
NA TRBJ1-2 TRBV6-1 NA TGTGCCAGCAGTGAATTCGGGGTCGGGTACTCAGACGGCTACACCTTC CASSEFGVGYSDGYTF
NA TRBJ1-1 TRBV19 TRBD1 TGTGCCAGTAGTAGAACCGGGACAGGGGGCCTGAACACTGAAGCTTTCTTT CASSRTGTGGLNTEAFF
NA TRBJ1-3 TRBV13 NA TGTGCCAGCAGCTTGCCCGGGTCCGTCTCTGGAAACACCATATATTTT CASSLPGSVSGNTIYF
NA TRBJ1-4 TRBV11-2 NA TGTGCCAGCAGCTTAGAAGTACCGGCATTACTAGTGGATGAAAAACTGTTTTTT CASSLEVPALLVDEKLFF
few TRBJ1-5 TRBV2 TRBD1 TGTGCCAGCGGGGACAGGGGGAGCAATCAGCCCCAGCATTTT CASGDRGSNQPQHF
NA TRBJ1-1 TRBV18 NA TGTGCCAGCTCACCTGGACAGAGCATGAACACTGAAGCTTTCTTT CASSPGQSMNTEAFF
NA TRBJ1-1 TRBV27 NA TGTGCCAGCAGTTTGCGTGAACTAAGGGGCCCGAACACTGAAGCTTTCTTT CASSLRELRGPNTEAFF
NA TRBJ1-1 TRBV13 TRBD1 TGTGCCAGCAGCCTCCCCAGACAGGGAGGTTACACTGAAGCTTTCTTT CASSLPRQGGYTEAFF
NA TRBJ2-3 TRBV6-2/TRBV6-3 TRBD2 TGTGCCAGCAGTTACCCTTCGACTAGCGGGGGTTCCCGCACAGATACGCAGTATTTT CASSYPSTSGGSRTDTQYF
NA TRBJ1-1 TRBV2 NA TGTGCCAGCACAGGGGAAAGGACTGAAGCTTTCTTT CASTGERTEAFF
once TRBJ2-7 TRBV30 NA TGTGCCTGGAAAAATCTGGGAGGCTACGAGCAGTACTTC CAWKNLGGYEQYF
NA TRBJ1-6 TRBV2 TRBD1 TGTGCCAGCAGAGGGGACAGGGGAAGTTCACCCCTCCACTTT CASRGDRGSSPLHF
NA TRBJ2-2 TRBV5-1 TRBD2 TGCGCCAGCGCGACTAGCTCGAACACCGGGGAGCTGTTTTTT CASATSSNTGELFF
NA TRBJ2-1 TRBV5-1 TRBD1 TGCGCCAGCAGCCTAACAGGGGCAGGCTACAATGAGCAGTTCTTC CASSLTGAGYNEQFF
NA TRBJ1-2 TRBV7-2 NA TGTGCCAGCAGCGTAAGGGGGACCTCTGGCTACACCTTC CASSVRGTSGYTF
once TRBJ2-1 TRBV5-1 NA TGCGCCAGCAGCTTGGAGGGGGAAATTGGTGCCTACAATGAGCAGTTCTTC CASSLEGEIGAYNEQFF
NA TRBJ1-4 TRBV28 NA TGTGCCAGCTCGACCCCTGATGCGGCTAATGAAAAACTGTTTTTT CASSTPDAANEKLFF
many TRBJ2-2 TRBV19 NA TGTGCCAGTACCCAAGCGGCCGGGTTCTCCGGGGAGCTGTTTTTT CASTQAAGFSGELFF
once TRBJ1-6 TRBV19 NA TGTGCCAGTACCACGATGGGGCATAATTCACCCCTCCACTTT CASTTMGHNSPLHF
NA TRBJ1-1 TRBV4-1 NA TGCGCCAGCAGCCCCGGGACAAAATTCATGAACACTGAAGCTTTCTTT CASSPGTKFMNTEAFF